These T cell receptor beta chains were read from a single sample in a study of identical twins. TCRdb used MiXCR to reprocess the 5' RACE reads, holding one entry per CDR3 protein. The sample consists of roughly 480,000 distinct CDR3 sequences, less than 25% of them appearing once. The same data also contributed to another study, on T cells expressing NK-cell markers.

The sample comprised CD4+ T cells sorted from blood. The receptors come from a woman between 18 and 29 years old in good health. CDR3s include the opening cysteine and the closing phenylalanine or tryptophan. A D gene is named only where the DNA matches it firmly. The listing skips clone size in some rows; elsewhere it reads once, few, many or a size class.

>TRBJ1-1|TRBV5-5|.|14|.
TGTGCCAGCAGCTTGGACAGGATCAACACTGAAGCTTTCTTT
CASSLDRINTEAFF
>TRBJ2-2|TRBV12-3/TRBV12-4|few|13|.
TGTGCCAGCAGAACCCCCGGGGCCGGGGAGCTGTTTTTT
CASRTPGAGELFF
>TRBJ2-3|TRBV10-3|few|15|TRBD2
TGTGCCATCAGCGGGACTAGCCCAAGCACAGATACGCAGTATTTT
CAISGTSPSTDTQYF
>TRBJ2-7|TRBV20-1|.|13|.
TGCAGTGCTAGAGTTGGACTGCTGAGAGAGCAGTACTTC
CSARVGLLREQYF
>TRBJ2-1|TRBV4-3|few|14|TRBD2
TGCGCCAGCAGCCAGACTAGCGGCCGTACCCAGCAGTTCTTC
CASSQTSGRTQQFF
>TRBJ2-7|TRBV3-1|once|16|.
TGTGCCAGCAGCCAAGAGGGGCGGCTCAGCTCCTACGAGCAGTACTTC
CASSQEGRLSSYEQYF
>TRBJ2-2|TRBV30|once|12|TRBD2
TGTGCCTGGAGTGTAGCGGGGCGGGGGCTGTTTTTT
CAWSVAGRGLFF
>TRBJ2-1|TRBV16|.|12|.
TGTGCCAGCAGCCAATACCTAGGTGAGCAGTTCTTC
CASSQYLGEQFF
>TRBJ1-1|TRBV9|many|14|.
TGTGCCAGCACGCTCTCAGGGATGAACACTGAAGCTTTCTTT
CASTLSGMNTEAFF
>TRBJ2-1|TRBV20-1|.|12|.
TGCAGTGCTAGTGTGGGGTACAATGAGCAGTTCTTC
CSASVGYNEQFF
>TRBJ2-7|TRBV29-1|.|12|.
TGCAGCGTTCGGACGGCCCGGGGGGAGCAGTACTTC
CSVRTARGEQYF
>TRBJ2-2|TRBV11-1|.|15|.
TGTGCCAGCAGCTGGGCCTTGGAACAGACCGGGGAGCTGTTTTTT
CASSWALEQTGELFF